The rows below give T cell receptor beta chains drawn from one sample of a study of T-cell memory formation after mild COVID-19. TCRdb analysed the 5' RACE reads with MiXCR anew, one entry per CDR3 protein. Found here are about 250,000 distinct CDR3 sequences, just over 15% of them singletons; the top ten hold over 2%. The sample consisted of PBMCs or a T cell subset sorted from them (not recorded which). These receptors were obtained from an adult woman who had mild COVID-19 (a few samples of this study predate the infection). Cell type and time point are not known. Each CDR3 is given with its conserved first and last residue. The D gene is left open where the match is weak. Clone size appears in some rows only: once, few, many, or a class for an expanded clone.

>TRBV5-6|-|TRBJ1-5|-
CASSFFGRNQPQHF
TGTGCCAGCAGCTTTTTCGGGCGAAATCAGCCCCAGCATTTT
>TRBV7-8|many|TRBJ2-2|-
CASKRTTSTGELFF
TGTGCCAGCAAGCGGACTACCAGCACCGGGGAGCTGTTTTTT
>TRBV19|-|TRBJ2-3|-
CASSIRGGPRPDTQYF
TGTGCCAGTAGTATAAGAGGCGGTCCGAGGCCAGATACGCAGTATTTT
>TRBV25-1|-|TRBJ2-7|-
CASSALGLSSYEQYF
TGTGCCAGCAGTGCCCTAGGATTGAGCTCCTACGAGCAGTACTTC
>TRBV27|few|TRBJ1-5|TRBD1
CASRQQGGNQPQHF
TGTGCCAGCAGACAACAGGGGGGTAATCAGCCCCAGCATTTT
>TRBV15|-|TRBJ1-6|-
CATSRDSWNSPLHF
TGTGCCACCAGCAGAGATTCCTGGAATTCACCCCTCCACTTT
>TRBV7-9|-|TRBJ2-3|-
CASSLGRHSHTDTQYF
TGTGCCAGCAGCTTAGGGAGACATTCACACACAGATACGCAGTATTTT
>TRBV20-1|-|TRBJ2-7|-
CSARDGRGTYEQYF
TGCAGTGCTAGAGATGGCCGTGGGACCTACGAGCAGTACTTC
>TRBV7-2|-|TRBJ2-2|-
CASSRKNTGELFF
TGTGCCAGCAGCCGAAAGAACACCGGGGAGCTGTTTTTT
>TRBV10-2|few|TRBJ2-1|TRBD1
CASRKTGGRSYNEQFF
TGCGCCAGCAGAAAAACAGGGGGAAGATCCTACAATGAGCAGTTCTTC
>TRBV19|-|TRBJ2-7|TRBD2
CASRGTRGYEQYF
TGTGCCAGTAGAGGGACTAGGGGCTACGAGCAGTACTTC
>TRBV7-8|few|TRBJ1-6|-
CASSFQDNSPLHF
TGTGCCAGCAGCTTCCAAGACAATTCACCCCTCCACTTT
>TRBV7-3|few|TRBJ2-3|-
CASSLGPGAGTQYF
TGTGCCAGCAGCCTCGGGCCAGGGGCGGGTACGCAGTATTTT
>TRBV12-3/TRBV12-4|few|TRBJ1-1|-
CASSLAGSFVKEAFF
TGTGCCAGCAGCCTTGCTGGGTCCTTCGTCAAAGAGGCTTTCTTT
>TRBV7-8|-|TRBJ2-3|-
CASRHTRMVEDRSTDTQYF
TGTGCCAGCAGACATACCCGTATGGTGGAGGACCGTAGCACAGATACGCAGTATTTT
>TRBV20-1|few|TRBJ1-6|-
CSAYPGGSYFSPLHF
TGCAGTGCGTACCCCGGGGGGAGCTATTTTTCACCCCTCCACTTT
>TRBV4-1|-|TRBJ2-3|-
CASSFRLTSRTASTDTQYF
TGCGCCAGCAGCTTCAGACTTACTAGCCGGACAGCTAGCACAGATACGCAGTATTTT
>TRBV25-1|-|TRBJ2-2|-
CASSEYSGDLFF
TGTGCCAGCAGTGAATATTCCGGGGATCTGTTTTTT
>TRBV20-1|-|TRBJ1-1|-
CSARGGTNTEAFF
TGCAGTGCTAGGGGGGGGACGAACACTGAAGCTTTCTTT
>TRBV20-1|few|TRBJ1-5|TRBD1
CSAKGTVSNQPQHF
TGCAGTGCCAAAGGGACAGTAAGCAATCAGCCCCAGCATTTT
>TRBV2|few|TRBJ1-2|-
CASISRPNRVAGYGYTF
TGTGCCAGCATCTCAAGGCCGAACAGGGTGGCAGGATATGGCTACACCTTC
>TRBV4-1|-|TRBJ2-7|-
CASSQGLGFGQSYEQYF
TGCGCCAGCAGCCAAGGCCTTGGCTTCGGACAGTCCTACGAGCAGTACTTC
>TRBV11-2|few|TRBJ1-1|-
CASSLVPHLNTEAFF
TGTGCCAGCAGCTTGGTGCCCCACCTGAACACTGAAGCTTTCTTT
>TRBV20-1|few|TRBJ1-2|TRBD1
CSVYRGRYTF
TGCAGTGTCTACAGGGGCCGCTACACCTTC
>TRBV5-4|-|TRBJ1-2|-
CASSLDTNGYTF
TGTGCCAGCAGCTTGGACACTAACGGCTACACCTTC
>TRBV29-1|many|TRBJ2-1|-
CSVDFVEGPPFF
TGCAGCGTTGACTTCGTCGAGGGACCTCCGTTCTTC
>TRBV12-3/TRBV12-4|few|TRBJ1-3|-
CASTEVVVGNTIYF
TGTGCCAGTACGGAGGTGGTCGTTGGAAACACCATATATTTT
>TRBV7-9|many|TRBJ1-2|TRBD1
CASSSGTDGYTF
TGTGCCAGCAGCTCCGGGACAGATGGCTACACCTTC
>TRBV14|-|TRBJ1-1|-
CASSQTFGGRAFF
TGTGCCAGCAGCCAGACGTTCGGGGGGCGAGCTTTCTTT
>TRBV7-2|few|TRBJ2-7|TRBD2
CASSPGLAFLEQYF
TGTGCCAGCAGCCCTGGACTAGCCTTCCTCGAGCAGTACTTC
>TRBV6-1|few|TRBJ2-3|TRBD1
CASSTPGQSTDTQYF
TGTGCCAGCAGTACGCCGGGACAGTCCACAGATACGCAGTATTTT